This TCR beta chain emerged from a study of siplizumab effects on memory and regulatory T cells. This clone has only one observation. Its antigen is as yet unknown. The CDR3 covers 14 residues. V was pared by 11 bases and J by 5 bases, with 8 bases of the junction left unmatched. Germline V CDR1 and CDR2: ENHRY, SYGVKD. Repertoires were generated with immunoSEQ multiplex PCR, while TCRdb's copy carries only in-frame clones and drops some. The data contain just over 60,000 clones, around three quarters of them singletons. Study outcomes and limitations: The suppressive capacity of proliferating Tregs from siplizumab cultures remained unconfirmed. Roughly 80-96% of proliferating clones (CD4+ or CD8+) could not be assigned a naive or memory phenotype.

This sequence originates from a human donor in good health. This chain uses TRBV10-3 with TRBJ2-7; 14 bases match TRBD2. Material: memory CD4+ T cells sorted from blood. The CDR3 loop is CAGGLAGGGNEQYF. CDR3 bases: TGTGCCGGCGGACTAGCGGGGGGCGGGAACGAGCAGTACTTC.